These 24 T cell receptor beta chains share one sample of origin, sequenced in a study of cytomegalovirus exposure and HLA in healthy donors. PCR employed 60 Vbeta and 13 Jbeta primers. Measured with immunoSEQ multiplex PCR; TCRdb has only the in-frame clones, and not every one. The repertoire holds 99,000 or so clones, with roughly 9.1% as singletons. The sample was PBMCs. All receptors come from a man aged 40-55 years in good health and CMV-seropositive.

The chain employs TRBV10-1 and TRBJ2-7; TRBD2 aligns across 13 bases. J was trimmed by 0 bases and V by 2 bases; bases with no gene match: 4. CDR1 WNHNN and CDR2 SYGVQD come from the germline V gene (reference sequence). The CDR3 is made up of 17 amino acids. The chain's CDR3 is CASSETWTSGSSYEQYF. Here the CDR3 DNA reads TGCGCCAGCAGTGAGACCTGGACTAGCGGGAGCTCCTACGAGCAGTACTTC.

This clone was counted only a few times. V is TRBV19 and J is TRBJ1-5; perhaps TRBD1 as D (5 bases). The germline gives CDR1 LNHDA, CDR2 SQIVND (reference sequence). The CDR3 is 15 amino acids. Trimming pared 3 bases from V and 0 bases from J, leaving 9 bases between. In nucleotides, the CDR3 is TGTGCCAGTAGTATTCTGACAGTTAGCAATCAGCCCCAGCATTTT. The encoded protein is CASSILTVSNQPQHF.

This chain connects TRBV29-1 to TRBJ2-7, with a tentative D call TRBD1 (6 bases). The CDR3 has 13 amino acids. Germline V CDR1 and CDR2: SQVTM, ANQGSEA. Trimming shortened V by 4 bases and J by 1 base, and 11 bases separated the two germline ends. The CDR3 here is CSVGQGQSYEQYF. Written as DNA, the CDR3 is TGCAGCGTTGGGCAGGGGCAATCCTACGAGCAGTACTTC.

Here the CDR3 DNA reads TGTGCCAGCAGTGAATATGGGCAGGGCTATGGCTACACCTTC. Translating it yields CASSEYGQGYGYTF. The chain employs TRBV25-1 and TRBJ1-2, with D perhaps matching TRBD1 (5 bases). The CDR3 is made up of 14 amino acids. Germline CDR1 is MGHDK and CDR2 is SYGVNS. The V end was cut by 0 bases, the J end by 4 bases, with 9 bases between.

The chain has TRBV28 and TRBJ2-7; 7 bases agree with TRBD1. The length of the CDR3 is 13 residues. CDR1 is MDHEN and CDR2 is SYDVKM in the germline V gene. The J segment lost 7 bases and the V segment lost 7 bases, leaving 10 bases of the junction unmatched. Here the CDR3 reads CASTPRQGYEQYF. Written as DNA, the CDR3 is TGTGCCAGCACCCCCCGACAGGGATATGAGCAGTACTTC.

This clone was seen more than once but under ten times. This chain uses TRBV18 with TRBJ2-7, with D perhaps TRBD1 (6 bases). Deletions cut 0 bases from V and 4 bases from J, with 10 bases between. Germline V CDR1 and CDR2: KGHSH, LQKENI. This CDR3 contains 14 residues. The CDR3 spells CASSPPPGTYEQYF. For the CDR3, the DNA is TGTGCCAGCTCACCACCTCCTGGGACATACGAGCAGTACTTC.

This clone was recorded a few times. This chain joins TRBV19 and TRBJ1-5; D is possibly TRBD1 (5 bases). Germline values: CDR1 LNHDA, CDR2 SQIVND (reference sequence). The V end lost 6 bases, the J end lost 1 base, and 19 bases lay between the germline ends. The CDR3 spans 17 residues. CDR3 bases: TGTGCCAGTAGCTCCGGGAGGGTGGGGGTCAGCAATCAGCCCCAGCATTTT. Translation gives CASSSGRVGVSNQPQHF.

This clone has only one observation. The V call is TRBV28, the J call TRBJ2-7; a weak D match, TRBD1 (6 bases). The CDR3 contains 14 residues. V was trimmed by 4 bases and J by 3 bases, leaving 13 bases between them. Germline V gives CDR1 MDHEN, CDR2 SYDVKM. For the CDR3, the DNA is TGTGCCAGCAGTTCGGGACATCGTGGCTACGAGCAGTACTTC. Amino acids: CASSSGHRGYEQYF.

This clone was found a few times. The J gene is TRBJ2-1, the V gene TRBV2; no clear D. CDR1 SNHLY and CDR2 FYNNEI come from the germline V gene. There are 14 residues in the CDR3. V dropped 4 bases and J dropped 5 bases, with 12 bases sitting between them. CDR3 region: CASSAVAINNEQFF. DNA of the CDR3: TGTGCCAGCAGTGCTGTTGCGATCAACAATGAGCAGTTCTTC.

This clone was seen a handful of times. The sample has other DNA sequences that encode this CDR3 too. This rearrangement joins TRBV10-3 to TRBJ2-2, with 11 nucleotides matching TRBD2. Germline V CDR1 and CDR2: ENHRY, SYGVKD. CDR3 length: 15 residues. The junction had 4 bases not matched to a gene; V was cut back by 6 bases and J by 4 bases. CDR3 region: CAIRAGTSGTGELFF. The CDR3 region has the DNA TGTGCCATCAGGGCCGGGACTAGCGGCACCGGGGAGCTGTTTTTT.

CDR3 residues: CASSLVANTEAFF. In DNA, the CDR3 is TGTGCCAGCAGCTTGGTGGCGAACACTGAAGCTTTCTTT. The chain has TRBV11-3 and TRBJ1-1; D unclear. The germline V gene has CDR1 SGHNT and CDR2 YENEEA. Trimming removed 3 bases from V and 1 base from J, with 6 bases in between. CDR3 size: 13 residues.

This clone was observed a handful of times. The CDR3 region is CASTRTSGSTDTQYF. The CDR3, as DNA: TGTGCCAGCACTCGCACTAGCGGGAGCACAGATACGCAGTATTTT. This chain connects TRBV2 to TRBJ2-3, with 9 positions matching TRBD2. CDR1 is SNHLY, CDR2 FYNNEI, per germline. V shed 7 bases, J shed 0 bases, and the junction held 5 bases outside the gene matches. The CDR3 has 15 amino acids.

In its sample, this clone was seen a few times. The V and J genes are TRBV4-1 and TRBJ2-7, with 11 nucleotides matching TRBD1. CDR1 is MGHRA, CDR2 YSYEKL, per germline. V gave up 1 base and J gave up 7 bases; unmatched junction bases: 6. The CDR3 covers 15 residues. CDR3: CASSQAGQGAGEQYF. CDR3 bases: TGCGCCAGCAGCCAAGCCGGACAGGGGGCAGGGGAGCAGTACTTC.

This clone was counted between two and nine times. V and J are TRBV5-1 and TRBJ2-3; D possibly corresponds to TRBD2 (5 bases). With 2 bases removed from V and 2 bases from J, the gap between germline ends came to 9 bases. The CDR3 runs 14 residues. Germline lookup yields CDR1 SGHRS and CDR2 YFSETQ. CDR3 protein: CASSFSDYTDTQYF. Here the CDR3 DNA reads TGCGCCAGCAGCTTTTCAGACTACACAGATACGCAGTATTTT. Together with reference TRBV5-1 and TRBJ2-3, the CDR3 gives the full variable domain: KAGVTQTPRYLIKTRGQQVTLSCSPISGHRSVSWYQQTPGQGLQFLFEYFSETQRNKGNFPGRFSGRQFSNSRSEMNVSTLELGDSALYLCASSFSDYTDTQYFGPGTRLTVL.

For the CDR3, the DNA is TGTGCCAGCAGCTTAGCGCAGGCAGGGGACCAGTATGGCTACACCTTC. Encoded protein: CASSLAQAGDQYGYTF. This rearrangement joins TRBV7-2 to TRBJ1-2, with D perhaps TRBD1 (6 bases). Trimming removed 0 bases from V and 5 bases from J, with 16 bases in between. Per germline, CDR1 SGHTA and CDR2 FQGNSA. The CDR3 has 16 residues.

V gene TRBV25-1 combines with J gene TRBJ2-7, with a tentative D call TRBD2 (5 bases). V lost 2 bases and J 4 bases, leaving 12 bases between the germline ends. The germline gives CDR1 MGHDK, CDR2 SYGVNS. The CDR3 contains 14 residues. The CDR3 sequence: CASSEPGNPYEQYF. CDR3 in DNA: TGTGCCAGCAGTGAACCGGGAAACCCATACGAGCAGTACTTC.

This chain uses TRBV7-2 with TRBJ2-7; D gene ambiguous. This CDR3 is 12 amino acids long. Trimming shortened V by 4 bases and J by 3 bases, and 7 bases separated the two germline ends. The germline CDR1 and CDR2 sequences are SGHTA and FQGNSA. The CDR3, as DNA: TGTGCCAGCAGCTCTAATATCTACGAGCAGTACTTC. As protein: CASSSNIYEQYF. Supplemented by reference TRBV7-2 and TRBJ2-7, the full variable domain reads GAGVSQSPSNKVTEKGKDVELRCDPISGHTALYWYRQSLGQGLEFLIYFQGNSAPDKSGLPSDRFSAERTGGSVSTLTIQRTQQEDSAVYLCASSSNIYEQYFGPGTRLTVT.

J is TRBJ2-3 and V is TRBV29-1; 13 nucleotides match TRBD2. Germline V gives CDR1 SQVTM, CDR2 ANQGSEA. The CDR3 totals 15 residues. J was trimmed by 1 base and V by 6 bases; bases with no gene match: 4. The CDR3 sequence: CSVVGTSGGTDTQYF. The CDR3 nucleotides are TGCAGCGTCGTTGGGACTAGCGGGGGCACAGATACGCAGTATTTT.

The chain recombines TRBV7-9 with TRBJ1-6; 12 bases fit TRBD1. This CDR3 is built from 13 residues. Losses at the gene ends were 9 bases for V and 10 bases for J; bases not matched to a gene: 4. Looked up from germline, CDR1 is SEHNR and CDR2 is FQNEAQ (reference sequence). This chain's CDR3 is CASSGTGGSPLHF. CDR3 bases: TGTGCCAGTTCCGGGACAGGGGGCTCACCCCTCCACTTT.

In its sample, this clone was seen a few times. The chain links TRBV6-5 to TRBJ1-4, with a possible D match to TRBD1 (5 bases). CDR1 and CDR2 from the germline V gene are MNHEY and SVGAGI. V was clipped by 2 bases and J by 4 bases, with 11 bases between them. The CDR3 extends over 15 amino acids. This CDR3 is CASSYGTGINEKLFF. DNA for the CDR3: TGTGCCAGCAGTTACGGTACAGGTATTAATGAAAAACTGTTTTTT.

The chain employs TRBV28 and TRBJ2-1; 12 bases agree with TRBD2. Trimming at V came to 10 bases and at J to 6 bases, leaving 10 bases not matched to a gene. CDR1 is MDHEN and CDR2 is SYDVKM in the germline V gene. This CDR3 comprises 15 residues. DNA of the CDR3: TGTGCCACCTCTGGGGGGGGACTAGCGGGCAATGAGCAGTTCTTC. Amino acid sequence: CATSGGGLAGNEQFF.

This clone was detected a few times. The chain uses TRBV15 and TRBJ2-1; 9 nucleotides line up with TRBD1. The germline V gene has CDR1 LNHNV and CDR2 YYDKDF (reference sequence). This CDR3 comprises 14 residues. The V segment lost 5 bases and the J segment 5 bases; nucleotides outside the gene matches: 4. In DNA, the CDR3 is TGTGCCACCAGCCTTAGGACAGGGGACAATGAGCAGTTCTTC. This translates into CATSLRTGDNEQFF.

The rearrangement links TRBV4-1 to TRBJ2-4; 9 bases map to TRBD1. This CDR3 region has 14 residues. Trimming took 1 base from V and 8 from J; bases not matched to a gene: 3. From germline, CDR1 is MGHRA and CDR2 YSYEKL. The chain's CDR3 is CASSQGGQGHIQYF. The DNA of the CDR3 is TGCGCCAGCAGCCAAGGGGGACAGGGCCACATTCAGTACTTC.

This chain uses TRBV7-2 with TRBJ2-2; 12 nucleotides match TRBD1. V lost 2 bases to trimming and J lost 5 bases; unmatched junction nucleotides: 9. This CDR3 is built from 18 residues. In germline, CDR1 is SGHTA, CDR2 FQGNSA. The CDR3 DNA sequence: TGTGCCAGCAGCTTATTGGCCCCGGGACAGGGGGCGACCGGGGAGCTGTTTTTT. This gives the protein CASSLLAPGQGATGELFF.